These 25 T cell receptor beta chains share one sample of origin, sequenced in a study of T cells in localized non-small cell lung cancer. Measured with immunoSEQ multiplex PCR; TCRdb has only the in-frame clones, and not every one. The sample has about 3,400 clones, around 25% seen once. The sample in question was lung tumor tissue, obtained before any cancer treatment. The receptor source for this set is a woman aged 40-75 years with stage I lung adenocarcinoma.

The chain joins TRBV11-3 to TRBJ1-1; possibly TRBD1 for D (6 bases). Germline V CDR1 and CDR2: SGHNT, YENEEA. Trimming took off 5 bases at V and 2 bases at J, with 18 bases between the two ends. This CDR3 has 16 residues. CDR3 residues: CASSGGTSWGNTEAFF. CDR3 nucleotides: TGTGCCAGCAGCGGTGGGACATCCTGGGGTAACACTGAAGCTTTCTTT.

This clone was found a few times. The chain joins TRBV28 to TRBJ1-5, with D tentatively TRBD1 (5 bases). Trimming cost V 1 base and J 2 bases, with 12 bases left between them. This CDR3 has 16 amino acids. Germline V gene lookup returns CDR1 MDHEN and CDR2 SYDVKM. CDR3 coding DNA: TGTGCCAGCAGTTTATTTAGGGGAGGTGGCAATCAGCCCCAGCATTTT. Protein: CASSLFRGGGNQPQHF.

This clone was seen only a few times. The gene calls are TRBV11-3 and TRBJ2-7; no reliable D call. The V end lost 5 bases, the J end lost 9 bases, and 20 bases lay between the germline ends. This CDR3 spans 14 amino acids. Germline V gene sequence: CDR1 SGHNT, CDR2 YENEEA. CDR3 DNA sequence: TGTGCCAGCAGCCTGAGGACGGAAACCTCGGGGCAGTACTTC. Protein sequence: CASSLRTETSGQYF.

J is TRBJ2-2 and V is TRBV6-8; D is unclear. The CDR3 is 14 amino acids. Germline V lookup: CDR1 MNHGY, CDR2 SAAAGT. The V end was cut by 5 bases, the J end by 5 bases, with 12 bases between. The CDR3 loop is CASSSTTQTGELFF. CDR3 bases: TGTGCCAGCAGTAGTACTACGCAAACCGGGGAGCTGTTTTTT.

This clone was recorded a few times. This chain's CDR3 is CASSYYPGQRINTEAFF. The CDR3 bases are TGTGCCAGCAGTTACTACCCGGGACAGCGGATTAACACTGAAGCTTTCTTT. The J gene is TRBJ1-1, the V gene TRBV6-8; 7 bases align to TRBD1. The V segment lost 1 base and the J segment 2 bases; nucleotides outside the gene matches: 10. This CDR3 region has 17 residues. CDR1 is MNHGY and CDR2 is SAAAGT in the germline V gene.

This chain links TRBV11-3 with TRBJ2-7; D possibly corresponds to TRBD2 (5 bases). This CDR3 has 16 amino acids. The ends were cut back, 5 bases at V and 5 bases at J, with 22 bases in the middle. The V gene's germline CDR1 is SGHNT and CDR2 YENEEA. CDR3 nucleotides: TGTGCCAGCAGCCTTCGCAGTACCGGGATAAGAAACGAGCAGTACTTC. Amino acids: CASSLRSTGIRNEQYF.

This clone was counted between two and nine times. The chain couples TRBV6-8 to TRBJ2-7; the match to TRBD1 covers 11 bases. The CDR3 consists of 15 residues. Unmatched junction bases numbered 11, after V lost 10 bases and J lost 3 bases. CDR1 and CDR2 (germline): MNHGY, SAAAGT. The CDR3 loop reads CAISAAGQGVYEQYF. Written as DNA, the CDR3 is TGTGCCATCAGCGCCGCGGGACAGGGGGTCTACGAGCAGTACTTC.

In its sample, this clone was seen a few times. The V call is TRBV6-8, the J call TRBJ1-5; D is uncertain. This CDR3 spans 13 amino acids. Trimming pared 6 bases from V and 0 bases from J, leaving 6 bases between. CDR1 is MNHGY, CDR2 SAAAGT, per germline. Written as DNA, the CDR3 is TGTGCCAGCAGCGGCTATAGCAATCAGCCCCAGCATTTT. Translation gives CASSGYSNQPQHF.

The chain joins TRBV19 to TRBJ2-7; D is perhaps TRBD1 or TRBD2 (6 bases each). CDR1 and CDR2 from the germline V gene are LNHDA and SQIVND (reference sequence). The CDR3 consists of 13 residues. Trimming shortened V by 3 bases and J by 6 bases, and 12 bases separated the two germline ends. CDR3 in amino acids: CASSMLGGPEQYF. The DNA for the CDR3 is TGTGCCAGTAGTATGCTCGGGGGCCCCGAGCAGTACTTC.

The chain carries TRBV6-8 and TRBJ2-7; no reliable D call. The CDR3 loop spans 12 amino acids. Germline-derived CDR1 and CDR2 are MNHGY and SAAAGT. V lost 6 bases and J 7 bases, leaving 13 bases between the germline ends. The CDR3 coding sequence is TGTGCCAGCAGACGGCCGCGTTGGGAGCAGTACTTC. Amino acids: CASRRPRWEQYF.

V is TRBV19 and J is TRBJ2-3; 7 bases fit TRBD1. Trimming took 6 bases from V and 2 from J; bases not matched to a gene: 8. The germline V gene encodes CDR1 LNHDA and CDR2 SQIVND (reference sequence). The CDR3 is 15 amino acids. CDR3 nucleotide sequence: TGTGCCAGTAGGGACAGACAGGGTCACACAGATACGCAGTATTTT. It encodes CASRDRQGHTDTQYF.

In this sample, this clone turned up a few times. The V gene is TRBV9, the J gene TRBJ1-3; TRBD1 is a possible D gene (5 bases). This CDR3 is built from 15 residues. Germline lookup yields CDR1 SGDLS and CDR2 YYNGEE. The V end was cut by 5 bases, the J end by 4 bases, with 16 bases between. CDR3 in DNA: TGTGCCAGCAGTTTAGCGGGGCATAGAGGAAACACCATATATTTT. It encodes CASSLAGHRGNTIYF.

This clone showed up just a few times. The chain recombines TRBV11-1 with TRBJ2-1, with 8 bases matching TRBD2. The V segment lost 6 bases and the J segment 9 bases; nucleotides outside the gene matches: 16. CDR3 size: 16 residues. Looked up from germline, CDR1 is SGHAT and CDR2 is FQDESV (reference sequence). CDR3 DNA sequence: TGTGCCAGCAGGAACTACCCTGGCGGGAGGCGGGTTGAGCAGTTCTTC. Protein sequence: CASRNYPGGRRVEQFF.

J is TRBJ1-2 and V is TRBV10-2; a weak D match, TRBD1 (5 bases). The CDR3 has 15 residues. Between the trimmed V and J ends, which lost 4 bases and 9 bases, there was a span of 21 bases. Germline V gene lookup returns CDR1 WSHSY and CDR2 SAAADI. CDR3 DNA sequence: TGCGCCAGCAGTGCTTTTAGGATTCGGGGGTTGCGCTACACCTTC. Translation gives CASSAFRIRGLRYTF.

This clone was detected only a few times. The V call is TRBV11-3, the J call TRBJ2-4; D is undetermined. Germline CDR1 SGHNT, CDR2 YENEEA. The CDR3 is 20 residues long. The germline V and J ends were trimmed by 0 bases and 0 bases, with 21 bases remaining between them. DNA for the CDR3: TGTGCCAGCAGCTTAGAAAGCGAGGTGGGATTTGTACTAGCCAAAAACATTCAGTACTTC. Translated: CASSLESEVGFVLAKNIQYF. Combining the CDR3 with reference TRBV11-3 and TRBJ2-4 gives the whole variable domain EAGVVQSPRYKIIEKKQPVAFWCNPISGHNTLYWYLQNLGQGPELLIRYENEEAVDDSQLPKDRFSAERLKGVDSTLKIQPAELGDSAVYLCASSLESEVGFVLAKNIQYFGAGTRLSVL.

This sequence joins TRBV5-1 and TRBJ2-7; no clear D gene. This CDR3 contains 15 residues. Germline lookup yields CDR1 SGHRS and CDR2 YFSETQ. V lost 2 bases, J lost 0 bases, and 12 bases lay in between. This chain's CDR3 is CASSFSPPSSYEQYF. CDR3 DNA sequence: TGCGCCAGCAGCTTTTCACCCCCCTCCTCCTACGAGCAGTACTTC.

This chain connects TRBV14 to TRBJ2-7, with 15 bases fitting TRBD2. Trimming removed 4 bases from V and 2 bases from J; junction bases left unmatched: 6. The length of the CDR3 is 17 residues. Germline CDR1 reads SGHDN; CDR2 reads FVKESK. CDR3 region: CASSRGTSGRPAYEQYF. CDR3 coding DNA: TGTGCCAGCAGCCGGGGGACTAGCGGGAGGCCCGCCTACGAGCAGTACTTC.

Sample share makes this clone medium-sized. This sequence joins TRBV11-3 and TRBJ1-3, with a tentative D call TRBD1 (5 bases). The CDR3 is made up of 16 amino acids. The germline gives CDR1 SGHNT, CDR2 YENEEA. Between the trimmed V and J ends, which lost 0 bases and 2 bases, there was a span of 11 bases. For the CDR3, the DNA is TGTGCCAGCAGCTTAGAGTCAGGGCCTCCTGGAAACACCATATATTTT. Protein product: CASSLESGPPGNTIYF.

There are a few counts of this clone. The CDR3 sequence: CASSQEISGTPYEQFF. CDR3 sequence (DNA): TGCGCCAGCAGCCAAGAAATCAGCGGGACTCCCTATGAGCAGTTCTTC. The rearrangement links TRBV4-1 to TRBJ2-1, with 7 nucleotides matching TRBD2. Germline values: CDR1 MGHRA, CDR2 YSYEKL. V shed 0 bases and J 8 bases; nucleotides not matched to a gene: 10. The CDR3 totals 16 residues.

The chain couples TRBV19 to TRBJ1-6, with 7 bases matching TRBD1. The CDR3 sequence is 16 residues long. V lost 5 bases, J lost 9 bases, and 13 bases stayed unmatched. Germline assignment: CDR1 LNHDA and CDR2 SQIVND (reference sequence). CDR3 in DNA: TGTGCCAGTAGTTCTAAACAGGGGACCCCCCGTTCACCCCTCCACTTT. Translation: CASSSKQGTPRSPLHF.

In its sample, this clone ranks as medium-sized. Here the CDR3 DNA reads TGTGCCAGCAGCCAAGGGCGGGGGATCATGAATGAAAAACTGTTTTTT. It is translated as CASSQGRGIMNEKLFF. The chain has TRBV11-3 and TRBJ1-4; TRBD1 is a possible D gene (5 bases). Looked up from germline, CDR1 is SGHNT and CDR2 is YENEEA. V was cut by 5 bases and J by 5 bases, with 18 bases left in between. CDR3 length: 16 residues. The complete variable domain, with remaining parts taken from reference TRBV11-3 and TRBJ1-4, reads EAGVVQSPRYKIIEKKQPVAFWCNPISGHNTLYWYLQNLGQGPELLIRYENEEAVDDSQLPKDRFSAERLKGVDSTLKIQPAELGDSAVYLCASSQGRGIMNEKLFFGSGTQLSVL.

This clone is medium-sized within its sample. The chain couples TRBV6-8 to TRBJ1-3, with D hard to call. Germline loops: CDR1 MNHGY, CDR2 SAAAGT. V lost 5 bases and J lost 0, with 8 bases in between. CDR3 length equals 14 residues. The CDR3 spells CASSPGNSGNTIYF. In DNA form, the CDR3 reads TGTGCCAGCAGTCCAGGCAACTCTGGAAACACCATATATTTT.

The chain is built from TRBV7-8 and TRBJ1-1; D not certain. In germline, CDR1 is SGHVS, CDR2 FQNEAQ. V was clipped by 6 bases and J by 2 bases, with 10 bases between them. This CDR3 spans 13 amino acids. As DNA, the CDR3 is TGTGCCAGCAGGGGAGGGATAAACACTGAAGCTTTCTTT. This sequence encodes CASRGGINTEAFF.

Here the CDR3 reads CASRAAGGNEQFF. Written as DNA, the CDR3 is TGTGCCAGCAGAGCGGCCGGGGGAAATGAGCAGTTCTTC. The genes are TRBV6-4 and TRBJ2-1, with D possibly being TRBD2 (6 bases). This CDR3 has 13 residues. Germline CDR1 reads MRHNA; CDR2 reads SNTAGT. The V and J ends lost 6 bases and 7 bases respectively, with 13 bases between them.

This clone was found a few times. The chain joins TRBV7-1 to TRBJ1-2; D is possibly TRBD1 (5 bases). TRBV7-1 belongs to the ORF category, with a function that is uncertain. Trimming cost V 3 bases and J 4 bases, with 9 bases left between them. The length of the CDR3 is 13 residues. Here the CDR3 DNA reads TGTGCCAGCAGCTCGGGACGGAGCTATGGCTACACCTTC. Amino acids: CASSSGRSYGYTF.